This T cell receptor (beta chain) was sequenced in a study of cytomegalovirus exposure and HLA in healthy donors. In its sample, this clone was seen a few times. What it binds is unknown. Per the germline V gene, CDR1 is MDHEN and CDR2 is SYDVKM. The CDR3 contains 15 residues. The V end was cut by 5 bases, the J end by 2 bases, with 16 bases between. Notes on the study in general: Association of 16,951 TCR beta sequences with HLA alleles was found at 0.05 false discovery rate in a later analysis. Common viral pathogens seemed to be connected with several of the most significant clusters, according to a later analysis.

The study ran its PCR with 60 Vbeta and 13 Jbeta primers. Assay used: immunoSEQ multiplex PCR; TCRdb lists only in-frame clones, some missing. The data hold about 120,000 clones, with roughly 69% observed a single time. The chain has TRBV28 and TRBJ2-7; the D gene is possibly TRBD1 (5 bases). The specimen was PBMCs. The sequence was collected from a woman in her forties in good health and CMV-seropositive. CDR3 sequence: CASSGHSDRAYEQYF. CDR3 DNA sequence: TGTGCCAGCAGTGGGCACTCAGACAGAGCCTACGAGCAGTACTTC.